This T cell receptor beta chain came from a study of blood T cell repertoires in COVID-19. In the study overall: From the United States, Italy and Spain came samples of acute and convalescent COVID-19. T cells, B-cell-depleted T cells, or PBMCs supplied cDNA or gDNA.

As handled by the study authors: Reference gene primer amplification gave estimated nucleated cell counts. Clones were read by immunoSEQ multiplex PCR, and TCRdb kept only the in-frame ones, dropping some. V, J and clone size were drawn from that table, and D and trimming were deduced from the DNA. The sample lists approximately 180,000 clones, 80% to 90% occurring once. This CDR3 region has 11 residues. The germline CDR1 and CDR2 sequences are SGHRS and YFSETQ. The V and J ends lost 0 bases and 11 bases respectively, with 7 bases between them. The sequencing input was peripheral blood. This rearrangement joins TRBV5-1 to TRBJ2-3; no definite D call. This clonotype originated in a man aged 55-75 years with acute or convalescent COVID-19. The CDR3 sequence is CASSLEAEQYF. DNA for the CDR3: TGCGCCAGCAGCTTGGAGGCGGAGCAGTATTTT. The variable domain in full, with the rest retrieved from reference TRBV5-1 and TRBJ2-3, is KAGVTQTPRYLIKTRGQQVTLSCSPISGHRSVSWYQQTPGQGLQFLFEYFSETQRNKGNFPGRFSGRQFSNSRSEMNVSTLELGDSALYLCASSLEAEQYFGPGTRLTVL.